This T cell receptor (beta chain) comes out of a study of cytomegalovirus exposure and HLA in healthy donors. Findings and limits, study-wide: Excluded: some indistinguishable V segments such as TRBV6-2 and TRBV6-3.

As regards this clone: The antigen is unknown. This sample also contains other DNA sequences that code for the same CDR3.

This CDR3 contains 12 residues. Trimming pared 0 bases from V and 4 bases from J, leaving 4 bases between. From germline, CDR1 is PRHDT and CDR2 FYEKMQ (reference sequence). Every donor was a healthy person donating bone marrow. Vbeta (60) and Jbeta (13) primers were used in the PCR. Authors' processing steps: Unique TCR beta chains totaled some 88 million in a later count, with roughly 10 million of them shared. Using immunoSEQ multiplex PCR, the repertoire was profiled, and TCRdb retains in-frame clones only, with some absent. V, J and clone size are taken as reported in that table, and D and trimming were inferred from the DNA itself. The table includes 230,000 or so clones, approximately 91% detected once.

The TCR was taken from a girl aged 2 to 9 in good health and CMV-seronegative. The J gene is TRBJ2-7, the V gene TRBV13; D ambiguous. The source material was PBMCs. CDR3 coding DNA: TGTGCCAGCAGCTTAGGTCGGTACGAGCAGTACTTC. Residues: CASSLGRYEQYF. The variable domain in full, with the rest retrieved from reference TRBV13 and TRBJ2-7, is AAGVIQSPRHLIKEKRETATLKCYPIPRHDTVYWYQQGPGQDPQFLISFYEKMQSDKGSIPDRFSAQQFSDYHSELNMSSLELGDSALYFCASSLGRYEQYFGPGTRLTVT.